This T cell receptor (beta chain) was recovered during a study of pediatric ulcerative colitis. Regarding the study as a whole: No controls had the two rectal clonotypes shared by ulcerative colitis patients.

Clones were sequenced by immunoSEQ multiplex PCR, and TCRdb holds only the in-frame ones, with some missing. Counted here are tens of thousands of clones, 60% to 85% occurring once; the ten biggest clones make up around 7.8%. This CDR3 contains 16 residues. CDR1 and CDR2 from the germline V gene are SGHDT and YYEEEE. Trimming shortened V by 4 bases and J by 0 bases, and 16 bases separated the two germline ends. About this clone itself: Its antigen is as yet unknown.

Rectal tissue came from one to two pinch biopsies taken at colonoscopy. The chain has TRBV5-6 and TRBJ1-2; a possible D gene is TRBD1 (5 bases). The sample consisted of gut tissue. The sequence was obtained from a boy aged 5-17 years with severe ulcerative colitis. CDR3 amino acids: CASSLSRDGANYGYTF. The CDR3 region has the DNA TGTGCCAGCAGCCTCTCCCGGGACGGAGCTAACTATGGCTACACCTTC.